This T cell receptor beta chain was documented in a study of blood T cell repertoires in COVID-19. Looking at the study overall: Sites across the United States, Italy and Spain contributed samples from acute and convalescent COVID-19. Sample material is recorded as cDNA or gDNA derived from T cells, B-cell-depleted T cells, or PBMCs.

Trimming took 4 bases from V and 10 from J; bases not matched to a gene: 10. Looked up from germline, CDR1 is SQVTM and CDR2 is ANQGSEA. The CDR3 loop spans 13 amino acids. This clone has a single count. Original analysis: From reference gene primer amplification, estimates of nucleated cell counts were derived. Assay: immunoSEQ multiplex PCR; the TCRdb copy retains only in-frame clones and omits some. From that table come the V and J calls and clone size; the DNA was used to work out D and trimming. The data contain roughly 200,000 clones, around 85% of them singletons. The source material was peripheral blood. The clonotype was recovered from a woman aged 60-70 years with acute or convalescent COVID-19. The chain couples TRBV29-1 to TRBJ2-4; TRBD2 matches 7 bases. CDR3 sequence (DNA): TGCAGCGTTGTATCTAGCGGCCAAGGGATTCAGTACTTC. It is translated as CSVVSSGQGIQYF.